The sequence of this TCR beta chain was determined in a study of cytomegalovirus exposure and HLA in healthy donors. Broader study findings: Roughly even sequencing depth across donors was the assumption behind the presence/absence analyses.

The primer mix had 60 Vbeta and 13 Jbeta primers. This table comes from immunoSEQ multiplex PCR, and its TCRdb copy is limited to in-frame clones, with some not included. The table lists about 190,000 clones, roughly 80% of them singletons. Trimming removed 7 bases at V and 8 bases at J, with 14 bases between. Germline lookup yields CDR1 WSHSY and CDR2 SAAADI. CDR3 size: 12 residues. In regard to this clone: Its antigen is as yet unknown.

The receptor's source is a woman under 40 in good health and CMV-seropositive. Sequences were obtained from PBMCs. The chain joins TRBV10-2 to TRBJ1-2; D not resolved. The CDR3 DNA sequence: TGCGCCAGCACCGGAGGGTATCGCGGCTACACCTTC. It encodes CASTGGYRGYTF.